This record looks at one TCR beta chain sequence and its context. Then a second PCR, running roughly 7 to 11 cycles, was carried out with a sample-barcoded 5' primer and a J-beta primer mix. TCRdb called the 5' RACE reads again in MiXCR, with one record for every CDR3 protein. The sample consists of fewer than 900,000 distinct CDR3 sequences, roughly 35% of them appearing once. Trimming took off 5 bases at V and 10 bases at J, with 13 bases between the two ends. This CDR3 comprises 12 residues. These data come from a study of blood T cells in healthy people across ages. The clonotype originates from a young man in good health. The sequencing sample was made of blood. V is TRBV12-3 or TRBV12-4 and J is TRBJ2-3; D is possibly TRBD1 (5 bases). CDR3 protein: CASSVGPGAQYF. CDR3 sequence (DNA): TGTGCCAGCAGTGTGGGGCCAGGCGCGCAGTATTTT.